This T cell receptor beta chain was observed in a study of shared clonotypes between healthy human individuals. Libraries were prepared by immunoSEQ multiplex PCR; TCRdb keeps only in-frame clonotypes and omits some of them. The sample has some 1,400,000 clones; over 95% are singletons. The germline V and J ends were trimmed by 2 bases and 1 base, with 9 bases remaining between them. This CDR3 contains 14 residues. The germline CDR1 and CDR2 sequences are SEHNR and FQNEAQ (reference sequence). The rearrangement joins TRBV7-9 to TRBJ2-7; D not resolved. Sequencing used naive CD4+ T cells sorted from blood. Indicated subset: CD45RA+ positively selected. This sequence was found in a man aged 25-45 years in good health. The CDR3 nucleotides read TGTGCCAGCAGCTTACAGGCTTATTCCTACGAGCAGTACTTC. It is translated as CASSLQAYSYEQYF.